The rows below give T cell receptor beta chains drawn from one sample of a study of early T cells in non-severe SARS-CoV-2 infection. Each CDR3 protein gets one entry after TCRdb re-called the 5' RACE reads with MiXCR. The sample records 30,000 to 35,000 distinct CDR3 sequences, roughly 7% being singletons. Sequenced sample: whole blood. These receptors were collected from an adult who was a healthcare worker with PCR-confirmed SARS-CoV-2 infection or an uninfected control (not recorded which). CDR3s include the opening cysteine and the closing phenylalanine or tryptophan. Fields, in order: D gene, V gene, J gene, clone size, CDR3 length, CDR3 DNA, CDR3 protein. A D gene is named only where the DNA matches it firmly. A row's size may be missing; if present it is once, few, many or a size class.

NA	TRBV12-3/TRBV12-4	TRBJ1-1	many	13	TGTGCCAGCAGCCAGGTCCTTGTCGCCGAAGCTTTCTTT	CASSQVLVAEAFF
NA	TRBV25-1	TRBJ1-2	many	15	TGTGCCAGCAGTGAATATTCGGGGGTTGGCTATGGCTACACCTTC	CASSEYSGVGYGYTF
NA	TRBV6-1	TRBJ2-1	many	12	TGTGCCAGCGAGGGCTCCTACAATGAGCAGTTCTTC	CASEGSYNEQFF
TRBD1	TRBV20-1	TRBJ1-6	many	13	TGCAGTGCTCACCAGGGGGTACATTCACCCCTCCACTTT	CSAHQGVHSPLHF
NA	TRBV7-6	TRBJ2-1	few	17	TGTGCCAGCAGCCCGGACAGGACTATTACCTCCTACAATGAGCAGTTCTTC	CASSPDRTITSYNEQFF
NA	TRBV7-2	TRBJ2-3	many	14	TGTGCCAGCAGCCCCTTACTCCGCACAGATACGCAGTATTTT	CASSPLLRTDTQYF
TRBD1	TRBV18	TRBJ1-4	many	14	TGTGCCAGCTCACCGACAGGGGCTAATGAAAAACTGTTTTTT	CASSPTGANEKLFF
TRBD2	TRBV5-6	TRBJ2-3	many	21	TGTGCCAGCAGCTTGGTTCGGGCTAGCGGGAGTGGAGGTTTTGGCACAGATACGCAGTATTTT	CASSLVRASGSGGFGTDTQYF
TRBD1	TRBV28	TRBJ2-5	many	15	TGTGCGACCAACCTGGCCGGGACAGGAGGGGAGACCCAGTACTTC	CATNLAGTGGETQYF
NA	TRBV7-2	TRBJ1-1	many	14	TGTGCCAGCAGCTTACAGGGCTTGAACACTGAAGCTTTCTTT	CASSLQGLNTEAFF
TRBD1	TRBV15	TRBJ2-3	few	20	TGTGCCACCAGCAGAGATTACAGGGGGCCCGGATGGGAGGGCACAGATACGCAGTATTTT	CATSRDYRGPGWEGTDTQYF
NA	TRBV6-2/TRBV6-3	TRBJ1-2	few	14	TGTGCCAGCAGTTACTCGAAAAGGGTGTATGGCTACACCTTC	CASSYSKRVYGYTF
NA	TRBV20-1	TRBJ2-1	many	14	TGCAGTGCGAGCAGGGGAGAAGGGTACAATGAGCAGTTCTTC	CSASRGEGYNEQFF
NA	TRBV28	TRBJ1-5	many	13	TGTGCCAGCAGTTGGGGTAGCAATCAGCCCCAGCATTTT	CASSWGSNQPQHF
NA	TRBV18	TRBJ2-1	NA	14	TGTGCCAGCTCACCGGTTTCGACGGGAGAGGTGAAGTTCTTC	CASSPVSTGEVKFF
NA	TRBV10-3	TRBJ1-2	many	14	TGTGCCATCAGTGAGTCTTCGAAAGGAGATGGCTACACCTTC	CAISESSKGDGYTF
NA	TRBV7-2	TRBJ2-7	NA	16	TGTGCCAGCAGCTGGACAGGGAGAAGCGGGGCCTACGAGCAGTACTTC	CASSWTGRSGAYEQYF
NA	TRBV3-1	TRBJ1-6	many	18	TGTGCCAGCAGCCAACAATTTCTGACAGGTTCCTATAATTCACCCCTCCACTTT	CASSQQFLTGSYNSPLHF
NA	TRBV25-1	TRBJ1-1	medium-sized	11	TGTGCCAGCAGGACGGGACCAGAAGCTTTCTTT	CASRTGPEAFF
NA	TRBV11-2	TRBJ2-7	NA	14	TGTGCCAGCAGCTTAGAGGGACCCTTCTACGAGCAGTACTTC	CASSLEGPFYEQYF
TRBD2	TRBV7-9	TRBJ2-7	many	14	TGTGCCAGCAGCCTGGGAGCGGGAGGAAACGAGCAGTACTTC	CASSLGAGGNEQYF
NA	TRBV7-2	TRBJ2-5	few	11	TGTGCCAGCAGCTTTCACGAGACCCAGTACTTC	CASSFHETQYF
NA	TRBV6-1	TRBJ1-2	medium-sized	15	TGTGCCAGCAGTGAAGCGCTTAGGGGGACCTATGGCTACACCTTC	CASSEALRGTYGYTF
TRBD2	TRBV7-8	TRBJ2-1	medium-sized	15	TGTGCCAGCAGCTTCCGGACTAGCTCCTACAATGAGCAGTTCTTC	CASSFRTSSYNEQFF
TRBD1	TRBV29-1	TRBJ1-2	many	13	TGCAGCGTCCGCAGGGGGCTTCGATATGGCTACACCTTC	CSVRRGLRYGYTF
NA	TRBV5-4	TRBJ2-5	few	11	TGTGCCATCTTGGCAGGGGAGACCCAGTACTTC	CAILAGETQYF
NA	TRBV7-6	TRBJ2-1	many	17	TGTGCCAGCAGCTTAAAAGAGGCCAGGGCGAGATACAATGAGCAGTTCTTC	CASSLKEARARYNEQFF
NA	TRBV21-1	TRBJ1-2	many	14	TGTGCCAGCAGCATACTCGACCCTAACTATGGCTACACCTTC	CASSILDPNYGYTF
NA	TRBV11-2	TRBJ1-2	NA	11	TGTGCCAGCGGGCAGGTCTATGGCTACACCTTC	CASGQVYGYTF
NA	TRBV20-1	TRBJ1-5	many	14	TGCAGTGCTAGTAAGGCGAGGGTGAATCAGCCCCAGCATTTT	CSASKARVNQPQHF
NA	TRBV24-1	TRBJ2-6	medium-sized	15	TGTGCCACCAGTGACTCCTTATCTGGGGCCAACGTCCTGACTTTC	CATSDSLSGANVLTF
TRBD2	TRBV20-1	TRBJ2-5	NA	15	TGCAGTGCTCCGAGGGGCGGGGGATACCAAGAGACCCAGTACTTC	CSAPRGGGYQETQYF
NA	TRBV11-2	TRBJ2-1	few	19	TGTGCCAGCAGCTTAGACCGGGCTTGGACCGGTAGGTCCTACAATGAGCAGTTCTTC	CASSLDRAWTGRSYNEQFF
NA	TRBV29-1	TRBJ1-3	many	12	TGCAGCGTAGTCGCCTCTGGAAACACCATATATTTT	CSVVASGNTIYF
TRBD2	TRBV5-1	TRBJ2-1	many	16	TGCGCCAGCAGCGGTGGAGGACTAGCGGGAGGGAATGAGCAGTTCTTC	CASSGGGLAGGNEQFF
NA	TRBV5-5	TRBJ2-7	many	15	TGTGCCAGCAGCTTGGTGGATTGGGGGTCCTACGAGCAGTACTTC	CASSLVDWGSYEQYF
NA	TRBV7-2	TRBJ2-4	NA	16	TGTGCCAGCAGCCCGCGGGAACCCGGTACCAAAAACATTCAGTACTTC	CASSPREPGTKNIQYF
NA	TRBV19	TRBJ2-5	NA	12	TGTGCCAGCCGGGACTGGGGAGAGACCCAGTACTTC	CASRDWGETQYF